This T cell receptor (beta chain) derives from a study of T cell responses to AZD1222 COVID-19 vaccine. Study-wide results and caveats: Most donors were white British and more were female, and clonal diversity was possibly underestimated. Only a handful of AZD1222 recipients, six or seven in all, had baseline seropositivity. Targets within unmutated variant regions were reportedly found for nearly half of spike-specific TCRs.

Germline values: CDR1 LNHDA, CDR2 SQIVND (reference sequence). Trimming pared 5 bases from V and 0 bases from J, leaving 7 bases between. The CDR3 loop spans 14 amino acids. Only in-frame clones appear in the TCRdb table, and some are missing; sequencing was by immunoSEQ multiplex PCR. The sample lists under 150,000 clones; 90% were seen once. Samples with a second dose at about 4 or about 12 weeks were pooled together. Comment on this clone: What it recognizes is unknown.

The clonotype originates from an adult who received the AZD1222 COVID-19 vaccine. The chain uses TRBV19 and TRBJ2-2, with D perhaps assigned TRBD1 or TRBD2 (5 bases each). The sample consisted of peripheral blood, taken 28 days after the second AZD1222 dose. In nucleotides, the CDR3 is TGTGCCAGTAGTTGGGGACCGAACACCGGGGAGCTGTTTTTT. Amino acids: CASSWGPNTGELFF.